This T cell receptor beta chain was observed in a study of blood T cell repertoires in COVID-19. Across the study: T cells, B-cell-depleted T cells, or PBMCs provided the cDNA or gDNA that served as material.

This clone was picked up many times. Assay: immunoSEQ multiplex PCR; the TCRdb copy retains only in-frame clones and omits some. Of around 97,000 clones detected, around four fifths appear once; the ten largest clones hold more than 10%. Trimming pared 1 base from V and 5 bases from J, leaving 12 bases between. Germline loops: CDR1 LNHDA, CDR2 SQIVND (reference sequence). The CDR3 has 15 residues. V usage is TRBV19 and J usage is TRBJ2-1; D call uncertain. The clonotype originates from a human donor in a cohort sampled during active COVID-19. Material for sequencing was peripheral blood. CDR3 region: CASSIGPLEHNEQFF. The CDR3 DNA is TGTGCCAGTAGTATAGGCCCCTTGGAGCACAATGAGCAGTTCTTC.